The rows below give T cell receptor beta chains drawn from one sample of a study of cytomegalovirus exposure and HLA in healthy donors. TCRdb keeps only in-frame clones here, not all; method: immunoSEQ multiplex PCR. The sample lists 150,000 to 200,000 clones, nearly 70% seen once, with 8% to 13% in the top ten. Sequencing was done on a sample of PBMCs. The receptors originated from a young man in good health and CMV-seropositive. CDR3s include the opening cysteine and the closing phenylalanine or tryptophan. D genes are given only for firm matches. Size is stated for part of the rows, as once, few or many counts, or as a class when the clone is expanded.

>TRBJ1-3|few|TRBV21-1|-
TGTGCCAGCAGCAAAGGTGGGACAGGGGGCTATTCTGGAAACACCATATATTTT
CASSKGGTGGYSGNTIYF
>TRBJ2-7|-|TRBV4-1|-
TGCGCCAGCAGCTGGACAGTGAGCTACGAGCAGTACTTC
CASSWTVSYEQYF
>TRBJ1-4|-|TRBV18|-
TGTGCCAGCTCACGAGGACAAACCGGTGAAAAACTGTTTTTT
CASSRGQTGEKLFF
>TRBJ2-7|-|TRBV11-3|TRBD2
TGTGCCAGCAGCTTAGAGTCGGGAGGGCTCGACGAGCAGTACTTC
CASSLESGGLDEQYF
>TRBJ2-5|-|TRBV20-1|-
TGCAGTGTCAGCCCGGGAGAGACCCAGTACTTC
CSVSPGETQYF
>TRBJ2-2|-|TRBV28|TRBD1
TGTGCCAGCAATTCACAGGGGCGTACCGGGGAGCTGTTTTTT
CASNSQGRTGELFF
>TRBJ2-3|-|TRBV29-1|-
TGCAGCGTTGTCCCTAGTTCAGATACGCAGTATTTT
CSVVPSSDTQYF
>TRBJ2-3|-|TRBV5-1|TRBD2
TGCGCCAGCAGCTTGGGCAGGACTAGCGGTAGCACAGATACGCAGTATTTT
CASSLGRTSGSTDTQYF
>TRBJ2-1|-|TRBV4-2|TRBD2
TGTGCCAGCAGCCAAGGCCTAGCGGACTCCTACAATGAGCAGTTCTTC
CASSQGLADSYNEQFF
>TRBJ2-1|-|TRBV10-3|TRBD2
TGTGCCATCAGTACACTAGCGGACGGGCTATACAATGAGCAGTTCTTC
CAISTLADGLYNEQFF
>TRBJ2-3|-|TRBV4-1|TRBD2
TGCGCCAGCAGCCCCACCGTTAATAGCGGGGACACAGATACGCAGTATTTT
CASSPTVNSGDTDTQYF